Following are 27 T cell receptor beta chains from one sample sequenced in a study of Tregs in tolerant kidney transplant recipients. Clones were sequenced by immunoSEQ multiplex PCR, and TCRdb holds only the in-frame ones, with some missing. The table has some 70,000 clones, around nine tenths seen once. The starting material was CD8+ T cells from blood, obtained before the transplant. The source is a human donor who received a combined kidney and bone marrow transplant.

The chain carries TRBV5-4 and TRBJ1-6; 9 positions agree with TRBD1. Germline V gene data show CDR1 as SGHNT and CDR2 as YYREEE (reference sequence). V lost 5 bases, J lost 10 bases, and 7 bases stayed unmatched. The CDR3 consists of 14 residues. The CDR3: CASSSGTGSSPLHF. The CDR3 coding sequence is TGTGCCAGCAGTTCCGGGACAGGGTCCTCACCCCTCCACTTT.

This CDR3 reads CASSHFRGAGETQYF. CDR3 sequence (DNA): TGTGCCAGCAGCCATTTTCGGGGGGCTGGAGAGACCCAGTACTTC. V and J are TRBV14 and TRBJ2-5; tentatively, D is TRBD2 (7 bases). CDR3 size: 15 residues. CDR1 is SGHDN and CDR2 is FVKESK in the germline V gene. V was trimmed by 3 bases and J by 4 bases, leaving 15 bases between them.

In this sample, this clone turned up once. The chain recombines TRBV19 with TRBJ2-3; possibly TRBD2 for D (7 bases). The germline V and J ends were trimmed by 1 base and 4 bases, with 12 bases remaining between them. The CDR3 sequence is 15 residues long. Germline V gene data show CDR1 as LNHDA and CDR2 as SQIVND (reference sequence). This CDR3 is CASSIGGGASDTQYF. The CDR3 DNA is TGTGCCAGTAGTATAGGTGGGGGGGCATCAGATACGCAGTATTTT. Full variable domain (rest looked up from reference TRBV19 and TRBJ2-3): DGGITQSPKYLFRKEGQNVTLSCEQNLNHDAMYWYRQDPGQGLRLIYYSQIVNDFQKGDIAEGYSVSREKKESFPLTVTSAQKNPTAFYLCASSIGGGASDTQYFGPGTRLTVL.

The chain employs TRBV5-6 and TRBJ2-7; TRBD1 might be the D (6 bases). Looked up from germline, CDR1 is SGHDT and CDR2 is YYEEEE. The CDR3 has 13 residues. Trimming pared 4 bases from V and 0 bases from J, leaving 8 bases between. DNA for the CDR3: TGTGCCAGCAGCACAGGGACCTCCTACGAGCAGTACTTC. Protein: CASSTGTSYEQYF.

The V call is TRBV30, the J call TRBJ1-1; 9 nucleotides match TRBD1. V lost 4 bases and J lost 0; bases outside the gene matches: 0. CDR1 is GTSNPN and CDR2 is SVGIG in the germline V gene (reference sequence). The length of the CDR3 is 13 residues. Here the CDR3 DNA reads TGTGCCTGGAACAGGGGGCTGAACACTGAAGCTTTCTTT. Its protein product is CAWNRGLNTEAFF.

The chain carries TRBV5-8 and TRBJ2-7; TRBD1 is a possible D gene (5 bases). CDR1 is SGHTS and CDR2 is YDEGEE in the germline V gene. V was clipped by 4 bases and J by 3 bases, with 14 bases between them. The CDR3 runs to 14 residues. In DNA form, the CDR3 reads TGTGCCAGCAGCCCCGACAGCCCAAACTACGAGCAGTACTTC. This codes for CASSPDSPNYEQYF.

This clone appeared once. This sequence joins TRBV4-2 and TRBJ2-1, with 7 bases matching TRBD2. The CDR3 is 16 residues long. J was trimmed by 6 bases and V by 0 bases; bases with no gene match: 8. Germline V gene lookup returns CDR1 LGHNA and CDR2 YNFKEQ. CDR3 residues: CASSQDRLAGVNEQFF. CDR3 nucleotides: TGTGCCAGCAGCCAAGATAGACTAGCCGGTGTCAATGAGCAGTTCTTC.

The chain couples TRBV29-1 to TRBJ1-1; TRBD1 might be the D (5 bases). Germline CDR1 reads SQVTM; CDR2 reads ANQGSEA. Trimming stripped 5 bases from V and 1 base from J, with 20 bases between. CDR3 size: 16 residues. The CDR3 here is CSVCLGMGLPNTEAFF. The CDR3 DNA sequence: TGCAGCGTTTGTCTGGGAATGGGGCTCCCGAACACTGAAGCTTTCTTT.

This rearrangement joins TRBV29-1 to TRBJ2-7; 7 nucleotides agree with TRBD1. After removal of 7 bases from V and 2 bases from J, the junction contained 8 bases not matched to a gene. This CDR3 region has 13 residues. Germline V CDR1 and CDR2: SQVTM, ANQGSEA. CDR3 coding DNA: TGCAGCGGCCGGGACAGCCGGACCTACGAGCAGTACTTC. Protein: CSGRDSRTYEQYF.

The V call is TRBV4-2, the J call TRBJ1-5; D is unclear. There are 16 residues in the CDR3. V lost 0 bases to trimming and J lost 3 bases, with 12 bases between them. CDR1 is LGHNA, CDR2 YNFKEQ, per germline. The CDR3 sequence: CASSQEARTLNQPQHF. The CDR3 DNA reads TGTGCCAGCAGCCAAGAGGCCAGAACCCTCAATCAGCCCCAGCATTTT.

The chain employs TRBV7-9 and TRBJ1-1; D is uncertain. Germline V gives CDR1 SEHNR, CDR2 FQNEAQ (reference sequence). CDR3 length equals 15 residues. With 2 bases removed from V and 7 bases from J, the gap between germline ends came to 17 bases. CDR3 sequence reads: CASSLSLPVLGEAFF. In nucleotides, the CDR3 is TGTGCCAGCAGCTTAAGTCTCCCGGTGCTAGGTGAAGCTTTCTTT.

This clone has a handful of counts. The chain uses TRBV4-3 and TRBJ1-6; a weak D match, TRBD1 (5 bases). The V end was cut by 0 bases, the J end by 6 bases, with 9 bases between. The germline V gene encodes CDR1 LGHNA and CDR2 YSLEER. This CDR3 is built from 15 residues. The DNA for the CDR3 is TGCGCCAGCAGCCAAGATAGGGGCAGTAATTCACCCCTCCACTTT. Its translation: CASSQDRGSNSPLHF.

V is TRBV19 and J is TRBJ1-1, with D possibly matching TRBD1 (5 bases). The CDR3 consists of 13 residues. CDR1 LNHDA and CDR2 SQIVND come from the germline V gene (reference sequence). Trimming left V 6 bases short and J 1 base short, with 9 bases between. CDR3 region: CASRAGPNTEAFF. The CDR3 nucleotides are TGTGCCAGTAGGGCGGGACCGAACACTGAAGCTTTCTTT.

The chain uses TRBV27 and TRBJ1-2; tentative D call: TRBD1 (6 bases). CDR3 length equals 14 residues. Germline V lookup: CDR1 MNHEY, CDR2 SMNVEV (reference sequence). Between the trimmed V and J ends, which lost 4 bases and 1 base, there was a span of 10 bases. CDR3 sequence reads: CASSWTANNYGYTF. Written as DNA, the CDR3 is TGTGCCAGCAGTTGGACAGCCAATAACTATGGCTACACCTTC.

The rearrangement uses TRBV28 and TRBJ1-4; 7 positions agree with TRBD1. Per the germline V gene, CDR1 is MDHEN and CDR2 is SYDVKM. V shed 2 bases, J shed 7 bases, and the junction held 7 bases outside the gene matches. This CDR3 spans 15 amino acids. The CDR3 spells CASSLGQASGEKLFF. CDR3 nucleotides: TGTGCCAGCAGTTTAGGACAGGCCTCGGGTGAAAAACTGTTTTTT.

A word on this clone: Other DNA sequences from this sample encode an identical CDR3 as well. This sequence joins TRBV4-1 and TRBJ1-1; D is perhaps TRBD1 (5 bases). Germline-derived CDR1 and CDR2 are MGHRA and YSYEKL. The CDR3 runs 13 residues. Trimming left V 3 bases short and J 4 bases short, with 9 bases between. The CDR3 region has the DNA TGCGCCAGCAGCCAGGGTAGGGGCACTGAAGCTTTCTTT. This encodes CASSQGRGTEAFF.

In its sample, this clone was seen once. This rearrangement joins TRBV4-2 to TRBJ1-4; D is uncertain. Per germline, CDR1 LGHNA and CDR2 YNFKEQ. CDR3 length: 16 amino acids. V dropped 0 bases and J dropped 3 bases, with 11 bases sitting between them. This CDR3 reads CASSQEEAVSNEKLFF. DNA of the CDR3: TGTGCCAGCAGCCAAGAAGAGGCAGTTTCTAATGAAAAACTGTTTTTT.

The chain employs TRBV19 and TRBJ2-7, with TRBD2 matching 7 bases. Trimming removed 3 bases from V and 5 bases from J; junction bases left unmatched: 7. Germline V lookup: CDR1 LNHDA, CDR2 SQIVND (reference sequence). The CDR3 consists of 14 residues. CDR3 coding DNA: TGTGCCAGTAGTATGGCCGGGAGGCTAGACGAGCAGTACTTC. This sequence encodes CASSMAGRLDEQYF.

The rearrangement joins TRBV5-6 to TRBJ2-7; 7 positions match TRBD1. V shed 4 bases, J shed 6 bases, and the junction held 10 bases outside the gene matches. Per germline, CDR1 SGHDT and CDR2 YYEEEE. The CDR3 totals 14 residues. CDR3 nucleotide sequence: TGTGCCAGCAGCCCCGGGACAGCCCTCCTCGAGCAGTACTTC. Encoded protein: CASSPGTALLEQYF.

DNA of the CDR3: TGCAGCGTTGTAGGGGGTCTGGGGACCCAGTACTTC. It encodes CSVVGGLGTQYF. The rearrangement joins TRBV29-1 to TRBJ2-5; TRBD1 is a possible D gene (6 bases). Germline V gene data show CDR1 as SQVTM and CDR2 as ANQGSEA. The CDR3 loop spans 12 amino acids. V was pared by 4 bases and J by 7 bases, with 13 bases between.

The chain recombines TRBV9 with TRBJ2-3; no definite D call. V was clipped by 0 bases and J by 1 base, with 6 bases between them. Germline V CDR1 and CDR2: SGDLS, YYNGEE. This CDR3 spans 14 amino acids. CDR3 region: CASSVVPGTDTQYF. Written as DNA, the CDR3 is TGTGCCAGCAGCGTAGTGCCAGGCACAGATACGCAGTATTTT.

V usage is TRBV7-6 and J usage is TRBJ1-1; D gene unclear. Germline V gene sequence: CDR1 SGHVS, CDR2 FNYEAQ. This CDR3 is built from 15 residues. V lost 1 base and J lost 3, with 12 bases in between. Written as DNA, the CDR3 is TGTGCCAGCAGCTTAGTGTATCAGAGGGACACTGAAGCTTTCTTT. It yields the protein CASSLVYQRDTEAFF.

This chain connects TRBV11-1 to TRBJ2-7; no clear D gene. The V gene's germline CDR1 is SGHAT and CDR2 FQDESV (reference sequence). V dropped 1 base and J dropped 4 bases, with 8 bases sitting between them. The CDR3 is made up of 13 amino acids. The CDR3 DNA sequence: TGTGCCAGCAGCTTAGTTCTCGGGTACGAGCAGTACTTC. Protein: CASSLVLGYEQYF. The variable domain in full, completed from reference TRBV11-1 and TRBJ2-7, reads EAEVAQSPRYKITEKSQAVAFWCDPISGHATLYWYRQILGQGPELLVQFQDESVVDDSQLPKDRFSAERLKGVDSTLKIQPAELGDSAMYLCASSLVLGYEQYFGPGTRLTVT.

The chain carries TRBV18 and TRBJ1-2, with D hard to call. The CDR3 is 17 amino acids. Per germline, CDR1 KGHSH and CDR2 LQKENI. Trimming stripped 4 bases from V and 3 bases from J, with 21 bases between. As DNA, the CDR3 is TGTGCCAGCTCACGTTCGCACCCGAGGGAAGACCACTATGGCTACACCTTC. Amino acids: CASSRSHPREDHYGYTF. Drawing the rest from reference TRBV18 and TRBJ1-2, the complete variable domain is NAGVMQNPRHLVRRRGQEARLRCSPMKGHSHVYWYRQLPEEGLKFMVYLQKENIIDESGMPKERFSAEFPKEGPSILRIQQVVRGDSAAYFCASSRSHPREDHYGYTFGSGTRLTVV.

This chain uses TRBV21-1 with TRBJ2-5; the table gives TRBD2 as D, unverified against the DNA. TRBV21-1 is classified as a pseudogene. This CDR3 spans 15 amino acids. The CDR3 sequence: CASDPIRFSQETQYF. CDR3 nucleotide sequence: TGTGCCAGCGATCCGATCCGTTTTAGTCAAGAGACCCAGTACTTC.

The chain uses TRBV6-1 and TRBJ1-5; possible D gene TRBD1, 5 bases. Trimming removed 2 bases from V and 0 bases from J, with 11 bases in between. Germline V gene lookup returns CDR1 MNHNS and CDR2 SASEGT. The CDR3 covers 16 residues. The CDR3 protein is CASSEWFRDSNQPQHF. CDR3 bases: TGTGCCAGCAGTGAATGGTTCAGGGATAGCAATCAGCCCCAGCATTTT.

The chain links TRBV11-2 to TRBJ1-1; maybe TRBD1 (5 bases). Germline CDR1 SGHAT, CDR2 FQNNGV. Trimming removed 2 bases at V and 7 bases at J, with 8 bases between. The CDR3 sequence is 12 residues long. The CDR3: CASSLITGEAFF. The CDR3 nucleotides are TGTGCCAGCAGCTTAATCACAGGTGAAGCTTTCTTT.